These T cell receptor beta chains were read from a single sample in a study of T cell responses to AZD1222 COVID-19 vaccine. Method: immunoSEQ multiplex PCR; TCRdb's copy keeps in-frame clones and lacks some. The table has roughly 93,000 clones, 80% to 90% seen once; the top ten hold about 6%. This specimen was peripheral blood, taken on day 0 of AZD1222 vaccination. The receptors shown here come from an adult in good health. Both conserved end residues are part of each CDR3. Fields, in order: V gene, D gene, J gene, clone size, CDR3 protein, CDR3 DNA. A D gene is named only where the DNA matches it firmly. A row's size may be missing; if present it is once, few, many or a size class.

>TRBV7-9|-|TRBJ1-1|-
CASSFVVGVQLNTEAFF
TGTGCCAGCAGCTTTGTTGTGGGGGTACAACTGAACACTGAAGCTTTCTTT
>TRBV6-4|TRBD2|TRBJ2-1|many
CASSPAGGSYNEQFF
TGTGCCAGCAGTCCCGCGGGGGGTTCATACAATGAGCAGTTCTTC
>TRBV7-2|-|TRBJ1-5|-
CASSLGQVGQPQHF
TGTGCCAGCAGCTTAGGACAGGTCGGCCAGCCCCAGCATTTT
>TRBV5-1|-|TRBJ1-5|-
CASSQDGGFNQPQHF
TGCGCCAGCAGCCAGGACGGAGGATTCAATCAGCCCCAGCATTTT
>TRBV6-5|-|TRBJ2-2|-
CASQTTQGTGELFF
TGTGCCAGCCAGACTACGCAAGGGACCGGGGAGCTGTTTTTT
>TRBV5-5|-|TRBJ2-1|-
CASSLRAPSFGYNEQFF
TGTGCCAGCAGCTTGCGTGCACCGTCTTTTGGGTACAATGAGCAGTTCTTC
>TRBV4-2|-|TRBJ2-7|-
CASSQDRALRRYEQYF
TGTGCCAGCAGCCAAGATCGCGCTTTAAGGCGCTACGAGCAGTACTTC
>TRBV7-9|-|TRBJ1-2|-
CASSLIAGNYGYTF
TGTGCCAGCAGCTTAATCGCTGGAAACTATGGCTACACCTTC
>TRBV7-3|-|TRBJ1-5|-
CASSKYSNQPQHF
TGTGCCAGCAGCAAGTATAGCAATCAGCCCCAGCATTTT
>TRBV3-1/TRBV3-2|TRBD1|TRBJ1-1|-
CASTMNLGQGTEAFF
TGTGCCAGCACCATGAACCTAGGACAGGGCACTGAAGCTTTCTTT
>TRBV5-4|-|TRBJ2-3|-
CASSLLGGLQDTQYF
TGTGCCAGCAGCTTGTTAGGGGGACTCCAAGATACGCAGTATTTT
>TRBV3-1/TRBV3-2|TRBD1|TRBJ1-1|-
CASSQGRTGNTEAFF
TGTGCCAGCAGCCAAGGTCGGACAGGGAACACTGAAGCTTTCTTT
>TRBV28|TRBD1|TRBJ1-5|-
CASSLSLDGTGGDSNQPQHF
TGTGCCAGCAGTTTGTCCCTTGACGGGACAGGGGGGGATAGCAATCAGCCCCAGCATTTT
>TRBV7-8|TRBD2|TRBJ2-3|once
CASSLDRGGADTQYF
TGTGCCAGCAGCTTAGATCGCGGGGGGGCAGATACGCAGTATTTT
>TRBV6-2/TRBV6-3|TRBD1|TRBJ1-1|-
CASSSTGANTEAFF
TGTGCCAGCAGCTCGACAGGGGCGAACACTGAAGCTTTCTTT
>TRBV2|-|TRBJ2-1|-
CASSEWRGRNNEQFF
TGTGCCAGCAGTGAGTGGCGGGGCCGTAACAATGAGCAGTTCTTC
>TRBV10-2|TRBD2|TRBJ2-2|-
CATSGAAGGNGELFF
TGCGCCACCTCAGGGGCCGCGGGGGGGAACGGGGAGCTGTTTTTT
>TRBV6-5|-|TRBJ1-1|-
CASSYSLGAGTEAFF
TGTGCCAGCAGTTACTCGTTGGGGGCAGGCACTGAAGCTTTCTTT
>TRBV7-8|TRBD1|TRBJ1-5|-
CASSLATGGSNQPQHF
TGTGCCAGCAGCTTAGCGACAGGGGGTAGCAATCAGCCCCAGCATTTT
>TRBV9|-|TRBJ2-5|-
CASSVSQETQYF
TGTGCCAGCAGCGTATCGCAAGAGACCCAGTACTTC